The present entry profiles one T cell receptor beta chain with its context. Its antigen is still unknown. Qualities for individual bases were not recorded, and no much larger clone is one base off. This specimen belongs to a study of blood T cell repertoires in COVID-19 (dated by TCRdb to the early 2020s). In terms of the full investigation: The collaborator samples originated in the United States, Italy and Spain and spanned the acute and convalescent phases of COVID-19. The prospective study material was composed of cDNA or gDNA derived from T cells, B-cell-depleted T cells, or PBMCs. The dataset comprised deeply sampled blood TCRbeta repertoires from subjects exposed to, actively infected with, or recovered from COVID-19. The repertoires were released in a freely available public database meant as a resource for research on the immune response to SARS-CoV-2. Samples were obtained from the ongoing ImmuneRACE study (first 160 participants) and from over 1,000 subjects provided by 6 global collaborators. Nearly every sample came with metadata listing a de-identified subject ID, COVID-19 status, age in years and sex. Where available, HLA class I and class II types were taken from metadata supplied by the sample provider and were not determined by assay-based typing. The research as a whole found: The amount of clinical and demographic metadata varied by source and participant and was provided uncurated.

Taken from the germline V gene, the CDR1 and CDR2 loops are SGHRS and YFSETQ. The cysteine opens and the phenylalanine closes a CDR3 of 14 amino acids. Of all the DNA, just the CDR3 is kept, 42 bases in frame from base 1. Trimmed from V: 5 bases; trimmed from J: 4 bases; junction bases lacking a gene match: 3. Each collaborating institution followed its own protocols to collect whole blood in K2EDTA tubes. For TCRbeta analysis, collaborator samples were shipped as frozen whole blood, as isolated PBMCs, or as DNA extracted from either sample type. TCRbeta CDR3 regions were amplified from genomic DNA using the immunoSEQ Assay, a bias-controlled multiplex PCR. Regarding the original processing steps: Nucleated cell counts per sample were estimated from amplification of reference gene primers within the assay. To quantify the absolute abundance of each unique TCRbeta CDR3 rearrangement, sequence reads were collapsed and filtered. Productive Simpson clonality was computed per sample as the square root of Simpson's diversity index over productive rearrangements. Here the immuneACCESS table is served through TCRdb, limited to in-frame sequences with V and J called. Missing clones are a known gap in these copies; in checked studies unresolved V genes cover under half, and the rest lacks a known reason. V, J and clone size are taken as reported in that table, and D and trimming were inferred from the DNA itself. The sample contains about 100,000 clones, about 91% of them found a single time. The top ten hold 4.5% to 6.5% of the sample.

The chain links TRBV5-1 with TRBJ2-2, and TRBD2 matches 9 of the central bases. The sample was peripheral blood. This sequence originates from a human donor in a cohort sampled during active COVID-19. CDR3 loop: CASRSGRTTGELFF. Here is the DNA: TGCGCCAGCAGGAGCGGGAGGACCACCGGGGAGCTGTTTTTT.